The rows below give T cell receptor beta chains drawn from one sample of a study of T cells in Graves' hyperthyroidism and ophthalmopathy. TCRdb recomputed calls from the multiplex PCR reads with MiXCR, one row per CDR3 protein. The data hold some 550,000 distinct CDR3 sequences, with more than 20% observed a single time. The material sequenced was blood. The receptors were gathered from a young man with Graves' hyperthyroidism. Both conserved end residues are part of each CDR3. The order of the fields is clone size, J gene, V gene, D gene, CDR3 DNA, CDR3 protein. The D gene is left open where the match is weak. Size is omitted from some rows. Given values are once, few, many or a class for expanded clones.

many | TRBJ1-2 | TRBV6-2/TRBV6-3 | NA | TGTGCCAGCAGTTACCTCCACGCAGGGCCGTATGGCTACACCTTC | CASSYLHAGPYGYTF
many | TRBJ2-7 | TRBV30 | TRBD1 | TGTGCCTGGAGTAGGGGACAGGGGGCCCACGAGCAGTACTTC | CAWSRGQGAHEQYF
many | TRBJ2-7 | TRBV6-1 | TRBD1 | TGTGCCAGCAGTGAACTGAATGGACAGGGGGCCTACGAGCAGCACTTC | CASSELNGQGAYEQHF
many | TRBJ2-5 | TRBV28 | TRBD1 | TGTGCCAGCAGTTACAAGACAGGGATCTCAGAGACCCAGTACTTC | CASSYKTGISETQYF
NA | TRBJ2-7 | TRBV9 | TRBD1 | TGTGCCAGCAGCGTTGGGACAGATACCTACGAGCAGTACTTC | CASSVGTDTYEQYF
NA | TRBJ1-2 | TRBV6-5 | NA | TGTGCCAGCAGTTACTCGGTATATGAGGGCTATGGCTACACCTTC | CASSYSVYEGYGYTF
NA | TRBJ2-3 | TRBV12-3/TRBV12-4 | NA | TGTGCCAGCAGTTTCATGACGCAGGCTAGCACAGATACGCAGTATTTT | CASSFMTQASTDTQYF
NA | TRBJ2-2 | TRBV6-1 | NA | TGTGCCAGCAGTCCGACGGCGGGCGGGGAGCTGTTTTTT | CASSPTAGGELFF
many | TRBJ2-5 | TRBV20-1 | TRBD2 | TGCAGTGCTAGATACCGGGGGGGCGCAGAGACCCAGTACTTC | CSARYRGGAETQYF
NA | TRBJ1-2 | TRBV28 | NA | TGTGCCAGCACCGACAAGACAGTCCGGGGCTACACCTTC | CASTDKTVRGYTF
many | TRBJ1-5 | TRBV20-1 | NA | TGCAGTGCTAGAACGGGTGGCAGCAATCAGCCCCAGCATTTT | CSARTGGSNQPQHF
many | TRBJ1-1 | TRBV30 | NA | TGTGCCTGGAGTGTAGGGATCATGAACACTGAAGCTTTCTTT | CAWSVGIMNTEAFF
NA | TRBJ2-2 | TRBV7-8 | TRBD2 | TGTGCCAGCAGCTTAGTTGGCGGGACTACGAACACCGGGGAGCTGTTTTTT | CASSLVGGTTNTGELFF
many | TRBJ1-1 | TRBV10-3 | NA | TGTGCCATCACCAGGGGTGAGGCTTTCTTT | CAITRGEAFF
NA | TRBJ2-5 | TRBV5-3 | NA | TGTGCCAGCAGCTTGGGAGAAAGAGAGACCCAGTACTTC | CASSLGERETQYF
NA | TRBJ1-2 | TRBV7-9 | TRBD1 | TGTGCCAGCAGTCAGACAGGGACCTATGGCTACACCTTC | CASSQTGTYGYTF
NA | TRBJ2-7 | TRBV11-2 | TRBD1 | TGTGCCAGCAGCGCAGGGGGTTGGGCTATCGGGTCCTACGATCAGTACTTC | CASSAGGWAIGSYDQYF
few | TRBJ1-1 | TRBV5-1 | TRBD1 | TGCGCCAGCAGCGTCGGGACAGGAGGGCTATTGGACACTGAAGCTTTCTTT | CASSVGTGGLLDTEAFF
few | TRBJ1-1 | TRBV11-2 | NA | TGTGCCAGCAGCTTAGAAGGGACACTGTACACTGAAGCTTTCTTT | CASSLEGTLYTEAFF
NA | TRBJ2-2 | TRBV19 | NA | TGTGCCAGTAGTGGGGGGTCTATGGACACCGGGGAGCTGTTTTTT | CASSGGSMDTGELFF
few | TRBJ2-7 | TRBV10-3 | NA | TGTGCCATCAGTGCTCATGGAGGGTTCGGGGAGCAGTACTTC | CAISAHGGFGEQYF
few | TRBJ1-1 | TRBV30 | NA | TGTGCCTGGAGCCGATCGGGGGGCGAAGCTTTCTTT | CAWSRSGGEAFF